This TCR beta chain was sequenced for a study of Tregs in tolerant kidney transplant recipients. Measured with immunoSEQ multiplex PCR; TCRdb has only the in-frame clones, and not every one. The sample includes 50,000 to 85,000 clones, 92% of them seen just once. Germline lookup yields CDR1 SQVTM and CDR2 ANQGSEA. The V and J ends lost 5 bases and 2 bases, in that order; junction bases with no gene match: 3. The CDR3 loop spans 14 amino acids. The sequence came from a human donor who received a combined kidney and bone marrow transplant. The chain recombines TRBV29-1 with TRBJ2-3; TRBD2 aligns across 11 bases. The source was CD8+ T cells from blood, collected before the transplant. The CDR3 is CSVTTSGITDTQYF. The CDR3 nucleotides are TGCAGCGTTACGACTAGCGGGATCACAGATACGCAGTATTTT.